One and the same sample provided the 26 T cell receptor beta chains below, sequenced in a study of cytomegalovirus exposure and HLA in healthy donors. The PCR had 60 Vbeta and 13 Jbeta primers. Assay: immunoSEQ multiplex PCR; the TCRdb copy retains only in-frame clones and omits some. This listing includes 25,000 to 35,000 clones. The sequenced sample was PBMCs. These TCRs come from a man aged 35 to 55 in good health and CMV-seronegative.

CDR3 sequence: CSVEAGSLNYGYTF. The CDR3 DNA reads as TGCAGCGTTGAAGCGGGAAGTCTCAACTATGGCTACACCTTC. The gene calls are TRBV29-1 and TRBJ1-2; D is ambiguous. V lost 1 base and J 2 bases, leaving 11 bases between the germline ends. CDR3 length equals 14 residues. CDR1 is SQVTM, CDR2 ANQGSEA, per germline.

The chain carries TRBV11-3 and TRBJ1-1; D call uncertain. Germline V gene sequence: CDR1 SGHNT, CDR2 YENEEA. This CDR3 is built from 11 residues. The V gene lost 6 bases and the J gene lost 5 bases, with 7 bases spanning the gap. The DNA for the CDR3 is TGTGCCAGCAGAGGGAGGACTGAAGCTTTCTTT. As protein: CASRGRTEAFF.

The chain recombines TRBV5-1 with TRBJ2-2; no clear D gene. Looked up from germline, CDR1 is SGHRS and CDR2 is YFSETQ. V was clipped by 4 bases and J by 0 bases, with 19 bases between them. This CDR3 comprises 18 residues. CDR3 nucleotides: TGCGCCAGCAGCCCGGTCTACGGCGGAGTATCGAACACCGGGGAGCTGTTTTTT. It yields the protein CASSPVYGGVSNTGELFF.

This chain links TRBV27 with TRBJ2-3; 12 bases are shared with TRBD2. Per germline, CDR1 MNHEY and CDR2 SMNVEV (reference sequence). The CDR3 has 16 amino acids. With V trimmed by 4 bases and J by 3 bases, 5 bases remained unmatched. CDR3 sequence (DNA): TGTGCCAGCAGTTCACTACTAGCGGGAGGAACAGATACGCAGTATTTT. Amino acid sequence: CASSSLLAGGTDTQYF.

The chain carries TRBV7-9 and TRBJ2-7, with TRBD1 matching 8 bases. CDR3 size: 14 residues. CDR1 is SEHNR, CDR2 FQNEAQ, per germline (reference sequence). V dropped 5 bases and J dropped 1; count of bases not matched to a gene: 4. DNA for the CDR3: TGTGCCAGCAGCCCGGGGGACAGGTCCTACGAGCAGTACTTC. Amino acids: CASSPGDRSYEQYF.

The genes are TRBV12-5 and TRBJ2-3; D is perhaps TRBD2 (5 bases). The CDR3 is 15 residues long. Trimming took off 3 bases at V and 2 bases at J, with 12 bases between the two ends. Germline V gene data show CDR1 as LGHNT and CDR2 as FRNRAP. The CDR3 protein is CASGLSREPTDTQYF. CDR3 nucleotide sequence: TGTGCTAGTGGTTTATCCCGGGAACCCACAGATACGCAGTATTTT.

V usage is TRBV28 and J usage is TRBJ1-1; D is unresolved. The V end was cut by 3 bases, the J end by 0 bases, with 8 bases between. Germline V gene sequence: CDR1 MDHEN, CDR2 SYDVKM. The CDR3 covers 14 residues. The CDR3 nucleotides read TGTGCCAGCAGTTTCCCCGGGGTGAACACTGAAGCTTTCTTT. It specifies CASSFPGVNTEAFF. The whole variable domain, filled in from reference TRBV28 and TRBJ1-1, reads DVKVTQSSRYLVKRTGEKVFLECVQDMDHENMFWYRQDPGLGLRLIYFSYDVKMKEKGDIPEGYSVSREKKERFSLILESASTNQTSMYLCASSFPGVNTEAFFGQGTRLTVV.

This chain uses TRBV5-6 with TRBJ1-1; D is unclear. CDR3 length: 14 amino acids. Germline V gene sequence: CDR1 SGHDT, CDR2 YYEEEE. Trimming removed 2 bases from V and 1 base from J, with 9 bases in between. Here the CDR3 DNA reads TGTGCCAGCAGCTTTCTTAGAGGGAACACTGAAGCTTTCTTT. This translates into CASSFLRGNTEAFF.

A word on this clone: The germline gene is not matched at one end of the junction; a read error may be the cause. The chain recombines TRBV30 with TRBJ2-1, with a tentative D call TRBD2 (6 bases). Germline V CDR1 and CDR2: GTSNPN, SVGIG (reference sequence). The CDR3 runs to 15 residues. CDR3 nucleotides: TGTGCCTGGAGTTTGGGGGGTGGCTCCGACAATGAGCAGTTCTTC. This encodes CAWSLGGGSDNEQFF.

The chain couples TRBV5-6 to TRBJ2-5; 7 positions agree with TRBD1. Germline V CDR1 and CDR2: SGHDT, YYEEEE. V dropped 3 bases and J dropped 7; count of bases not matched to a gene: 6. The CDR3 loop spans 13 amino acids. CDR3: CASSWTGQWTQYF. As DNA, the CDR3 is TGTGCCAGCAGCTGGACAGGCCAGTGGACCCAGTACTTC.

DNA of the CDR3: TGTGCCAGCAGCGGAGTCGGGGAGCTGTTTTTT. Amino acids: CASSGVGELFF. This chain connects TRBV6-6 to TRBJ2-2; D gene unclear. The germline CDR1 and CDR2 sequences are MNHNY and SVGAGI (reference sequence). CDR3 length: 11 residues. V lost 6 bases and J lost 7, with 6 bases in between.

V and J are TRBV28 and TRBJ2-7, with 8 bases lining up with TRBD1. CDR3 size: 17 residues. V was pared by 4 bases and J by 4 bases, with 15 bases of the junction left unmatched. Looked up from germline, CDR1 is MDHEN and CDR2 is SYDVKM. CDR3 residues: CASSSTMGQANHYEQYF. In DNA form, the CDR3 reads TGTGCCAGCAGTTCTACAATGGGACAGGCAAATCATTACGAGCAGTACTTC.

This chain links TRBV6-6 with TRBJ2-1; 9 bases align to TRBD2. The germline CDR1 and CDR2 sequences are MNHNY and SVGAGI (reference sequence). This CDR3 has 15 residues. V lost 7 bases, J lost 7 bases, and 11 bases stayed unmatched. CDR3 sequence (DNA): TGTGCCAGCACCTTAGCGGGAGCCAAGGAGAATGAGCAGTTCTTC. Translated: CASTLAGAKENEQFF.

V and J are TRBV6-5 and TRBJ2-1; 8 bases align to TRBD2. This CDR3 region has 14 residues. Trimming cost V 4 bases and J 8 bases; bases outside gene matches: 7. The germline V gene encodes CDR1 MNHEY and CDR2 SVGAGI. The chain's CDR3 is CASSFGLAGYEQFF. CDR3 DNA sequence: TGTGCCAGCAGTTTCGGACTAGCAGGCTATGAGCAGTTCTTC.

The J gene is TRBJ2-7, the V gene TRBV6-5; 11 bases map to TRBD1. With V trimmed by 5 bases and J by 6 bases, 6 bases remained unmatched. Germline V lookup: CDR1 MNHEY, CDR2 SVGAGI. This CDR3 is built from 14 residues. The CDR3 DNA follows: TGTGCCAGCAGTCCCCGGACAGGGGGCGGCGAGCAGTACTTC. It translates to CASSPRTGGGEQYF.

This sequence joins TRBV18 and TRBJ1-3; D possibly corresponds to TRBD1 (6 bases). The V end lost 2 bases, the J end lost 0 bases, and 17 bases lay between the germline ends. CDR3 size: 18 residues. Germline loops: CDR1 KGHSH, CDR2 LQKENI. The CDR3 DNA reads TGTGCCAGCTCACCATTGGCAGGGGTCCCTTCCTCTGGAAACACCATATATTTT. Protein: CASSPLAGVPSSGNTIYF.

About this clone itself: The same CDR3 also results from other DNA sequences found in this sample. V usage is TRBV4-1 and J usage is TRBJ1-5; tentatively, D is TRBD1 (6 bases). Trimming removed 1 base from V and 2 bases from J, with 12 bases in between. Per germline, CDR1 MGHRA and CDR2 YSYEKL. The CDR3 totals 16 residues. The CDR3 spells CASSQVSAGGNQPQHF. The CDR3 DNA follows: TGCGCCAGCAGCCAAGTGTCGGCAGGGGGCAATCAGCCCCAGCATTTT.

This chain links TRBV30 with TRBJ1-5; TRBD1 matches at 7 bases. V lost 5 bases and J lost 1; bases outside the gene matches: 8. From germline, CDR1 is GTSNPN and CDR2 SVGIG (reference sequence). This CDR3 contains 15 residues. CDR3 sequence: CAWGRQGISNQPQHF. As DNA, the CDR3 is TGTGCCTGGGGGCGACAGGGAATAAGCAATCAGCCCCAGCATTTT.

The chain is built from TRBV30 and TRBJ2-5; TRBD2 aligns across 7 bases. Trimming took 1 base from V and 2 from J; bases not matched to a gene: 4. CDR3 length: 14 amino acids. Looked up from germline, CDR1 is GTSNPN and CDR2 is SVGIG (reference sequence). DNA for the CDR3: TGTGCCTGGAGTGCGGGACTAAGGCAAGAGACCCAGTACTTC. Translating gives CAWSAGLRQETQYF.

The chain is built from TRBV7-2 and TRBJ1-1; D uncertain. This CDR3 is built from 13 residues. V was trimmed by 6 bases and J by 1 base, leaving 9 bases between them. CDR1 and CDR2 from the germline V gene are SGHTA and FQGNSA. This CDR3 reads CASSLNGNTEAFF. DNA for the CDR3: TGTGCCAGCAGTCTGAACGGGAACACTGAAGCTTTCTTT.

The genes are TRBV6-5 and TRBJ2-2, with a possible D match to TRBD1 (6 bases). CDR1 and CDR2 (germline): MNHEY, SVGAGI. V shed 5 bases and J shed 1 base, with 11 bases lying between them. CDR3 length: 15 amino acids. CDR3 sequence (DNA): TGTGCCAGCAGTGCAGGGGTCCGGAACACCGGGGAGCTGTTTTTT. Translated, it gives CASSAGVRNTGELFF.

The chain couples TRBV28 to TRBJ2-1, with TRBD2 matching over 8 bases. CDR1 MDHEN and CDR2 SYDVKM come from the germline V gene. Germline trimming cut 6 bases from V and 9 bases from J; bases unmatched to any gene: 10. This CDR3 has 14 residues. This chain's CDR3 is CASRMGLVYVEQFF. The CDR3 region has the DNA TGTGCCAGCAGAATGGGACTAGTGTATGTTGAGCAGTTCTTC.

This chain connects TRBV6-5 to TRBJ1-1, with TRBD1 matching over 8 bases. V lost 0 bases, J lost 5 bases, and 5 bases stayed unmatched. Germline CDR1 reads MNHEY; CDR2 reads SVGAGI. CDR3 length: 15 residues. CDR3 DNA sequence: TGTGCCAGCAGTTACTCGTCAGGGGGCAATACTGAAGCTTTCTTT. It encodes CASSYSSGGNTEAFF.

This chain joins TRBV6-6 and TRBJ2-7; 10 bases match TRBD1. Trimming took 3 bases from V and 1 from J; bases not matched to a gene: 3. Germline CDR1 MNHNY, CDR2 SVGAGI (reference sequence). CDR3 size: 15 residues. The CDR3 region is CASSYKGQGSYEQYF. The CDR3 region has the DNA TGTGCCAGCAGTTATAAGGGACAGGGGTCCTACGAGCAGTACTTC.

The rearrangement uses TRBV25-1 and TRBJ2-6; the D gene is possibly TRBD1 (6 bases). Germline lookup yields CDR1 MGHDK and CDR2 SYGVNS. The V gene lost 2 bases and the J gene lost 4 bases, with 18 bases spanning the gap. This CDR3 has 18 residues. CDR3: CASSESTGIPLGANVLTF. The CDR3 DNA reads TGTGCCAGCAGTGAAAGTACAGGGATCCCTCTGGGGGCCAACGTCCTGACTTTC.

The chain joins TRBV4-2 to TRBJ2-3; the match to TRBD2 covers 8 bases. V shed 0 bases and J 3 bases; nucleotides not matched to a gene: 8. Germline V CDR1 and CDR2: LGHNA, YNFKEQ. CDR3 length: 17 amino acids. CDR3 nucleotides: TGTGCCAGCAGCCAAGACCAGCGGGAGATAGTTACAGATACGCAGTATTTT. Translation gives CASSQDQREIVTDTQYF.